One sample yielded the 13 T cell receptor beta chains listed below, sequenced in a study of regulatory dendritic cells for organ transplantation. This table comes from immunoSEQ multiplex PCR, and its TCRdb copy is limited to in-frame clones, with some not included. The sample carries 20,000 to 25,000 clones, 74% recorded once. Specimen: memory CD4+ T cells from blood. As to subset: CD45RO+ memory T cells. The source is a human donor in good health.

This chain joins TRBV18 and TRBJ1-5; D is unclear. Per the germline V gene, CDR1 is KGHSH and CDR2 is LQKENI. V lost 3 bases and J 4 bases, leaving 7 bases between the germline ends. The CDR3 runs to 13 residues. The CDR3 DNA is TGTGCCAGCTCACCCCCGACTAATCAGCCCCAGCATTTT. Its translation is CASSPPTNQPQHF. Complete variable domain (other parts from reference TRBV18 and TRBJ1-5): NAGVMQNPRHLVRRRGQEARLRCSPMKGHSHVYWYRQLPEEGLKFMVYLQKENIIDESGMPKERFSAEFPKEGPSILRIQQVVRGDSAAYFCASSPPTNQPQHFGDGTRLSIL.

The gene calls are TRBV11-3 and TRBJ1-1; no definite D call. CDR1 is SGHNT and CDR2 is YENEEA in the germline V gene. The CDR3 consists of 18 residues. Deletions cut 3 bases from V and 2 bases from J, with 22 bases between. The CDR3 spells CASSFPKSRSSLNTEAFF. Written as DNA, the CDR3 is TGTGCCAGCAGCTTTCCTAAATCCCGGTCGTCTCTAAACACTGAAGCTTTCTTT.

The V and J genes are TRBV4-1 and TRBJ1-1; 8 bases are shared with TRBD1. Germline CDR1 MGHRA, CDR2 YSYEKL. V was pared by 4 bases and J by 11 bases, with 12 bases of the junction left unmatched. The CDR3 has 14 amino acids. For the CDR3, the DNA is TGCGCCAGCAGCCTGGGACAGGAGATCCCTCGGGCTTTCTTT. It specifies CASSLGQEIPRAFF.

The chain employs TRBV7-9 and TRBJ2-2, with 7 bases identical to TRBD1. The CDR3 extends over 15 amino acids. The V segment lost 4 bases and the J segment 3 bases; nucleotides outside the gene matches: 5. Germline V CDR1 and CDR2: SEHNR, FQNEAQ (reference sequence). The CDR3 loop is CASSYLQGDTGELFF. CDR3 bases: TGTGCCAGCAGCTATCTCCAGGGGGACACCGGGGAGCTGTTTTTT.

The chain uses TRBV27 and TRBJ1-1; D might be TRBD1 (6 bases). Germline V gives CDR1 MNHEY, CDR2 SMNVEV (reference sequence). The CDR3 length is 15 residues. V gave up 0 bases and J gave up 11 bases, with 19 bases separating them. The CDR3 reads CASSLSRQAFSAAFF. As DNA, the CDR3 is TGTGCCAGCAGTTTATCGAGACAGGCCTTCTCGGCCGCTTTCTTT.

The chain is built from TRBV19 and TRBJ2-6, with 7 nucleotides matching TRBD1. This CDR3 is 18 amino acids long. Trimming at V came to 5 bases and at J to 0 bases, leaving 10 bases not matched to a gene. Germline V gene sequence: CDR1 LNHDA, CDR2 SQIVND (reference sequence). The CDR3 nucleotides read TGTGCCAGTAGTTCCTACAAGACAGGGCCCTCTGGGGCCAACGTCCTGACTTTC. It specifies CASSSYKTGPSGANVLTF.

The genes are TRBV6-5 and TRBJ2-7; 8 bases map to TRBD2. The CDR3 sequence is 15 residues long. Germline V gene data show CDR1 as MNHEY and CDR2 as SVGAGI. V shed 5 bases and J 3 bases; nucleotides not matched to a gene: 9. The CDR3 protein is CASSPERGLVYEQYF. The CDR3 DNA reads as TGTGCCAGCAGTCCAGAACGGGGACTAGTCTACGAGCAGTACTTC.

The chain recombines TRBV28 with TRBJ1-2; 7 bases fit TRBD1. The germline gives CDR1 MDHEN, CDR2 SYDVKM. The CDR3 has 14 residues. V was pared by 6 bases and J by 4 bases, with 8 bases of the junction left unmatched. The CDR3 protein is CASRGSTGTYGYTF. CDR3 DNA sequence: TGTGCCAGCAGGGGATCGACAGGGACCTATGGCTACACCTTC.

The V call is TRBV7-2, the J call TRBJ2-3; the D is unclear. This CDR3 spans 14 amino acids. Trimming stripped 1 base from V and 0 bases from J, with 5 bases between. Germline V gives CDR1 SGHTA, CDR2 FQGNSA. In DNA form, the CDR3 reads TGTGCCAGCAGCTTAGTTGGCAGCACAGATACGCAGTATTTT. This translates into CASSLVGSTDTQYF.

This chain connects TRBV5-5 to TRBJ2-5; TRBD2 matches 8 bases. V lost 4 bases, J lost 5 bases, and 10 bases stayed unmatched. CDR1 is SGHKS and CDR2 is YYEKEE in the germline V gene (reference sequence). CDR3 length: 15 residues. This CDR3 reads CASSTTSEGWETQYF. DNA for the CDR3: TGTGCCAGCAGCACGACTAGCGAAGGATGGGAGACCCAGTACTTC.

This clone appeared once. The rearrangement joins TRBV4-2 to TRBJ2-7; 7 positions match TRBD2. The CDR3 runs 15 residues. V was clipped by 1 base and J by 1 base; unmatched bases: 4. Germline CDR1 and CDR2: LGHNA and YNFKEQ. CDR3 nucleotide sequence: TGTGCCAGCAGCCAAGGGGGTAGCGGGTCCTACGAGCAGTACTTC. Encoded protein: CASSQGGSGSYEQYF.

In this sample, this clone turned up a few times. The CDR3 spells CASSENRGLYEQYF. CDR3 in DNA: TGTGCCAGCAGTGAGAATAGGGGACTCTACGAGCAGTACTTC. The chain uses TRBV2 and TRBJ2-7, with D perhaps matching TRBD2 (6 bases). The CDR3 is made up of 14 amino acids. The ends were cut back, 3 bases at V and 3 bases at J, with 12 bases in the middle. Germline CDR1 and CDR2: SNHLY and FYNNEI.

V usage is TRBV6-6 and J usage is TRBJ2-3, with D hard to call. Trimming cost V 3 bases and J 5 bases, with 18 bases left between them. This CDR3 contains 16 residues. Per the germline V gene, CDR1 is MNHNY and CDR2 is SVGAGI (reference sequence). CDR3 sequence: CASSYGHSRQRDTQYF. CDR3 nucleotide sequence: TGTGCCAGCAGTTATGGGCACAGCCGTCAGAGAGATACGCAGTATTTT.